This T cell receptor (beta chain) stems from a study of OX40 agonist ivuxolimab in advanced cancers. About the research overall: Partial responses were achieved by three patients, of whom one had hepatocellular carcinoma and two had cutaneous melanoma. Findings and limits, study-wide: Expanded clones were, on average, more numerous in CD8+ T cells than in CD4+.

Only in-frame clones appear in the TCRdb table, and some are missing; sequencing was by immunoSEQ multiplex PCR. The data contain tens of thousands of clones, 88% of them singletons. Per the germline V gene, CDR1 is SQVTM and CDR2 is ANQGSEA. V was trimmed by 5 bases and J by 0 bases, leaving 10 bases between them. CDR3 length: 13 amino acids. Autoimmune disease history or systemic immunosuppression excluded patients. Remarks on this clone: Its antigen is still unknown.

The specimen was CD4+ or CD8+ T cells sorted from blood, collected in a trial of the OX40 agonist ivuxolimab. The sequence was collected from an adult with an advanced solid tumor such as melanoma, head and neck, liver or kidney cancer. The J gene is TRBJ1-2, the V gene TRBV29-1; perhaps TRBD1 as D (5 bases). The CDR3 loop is CSVPSGTNYGYTF. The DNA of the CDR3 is TGCAGCGTTCCGTCAGGGACTAACTATGGCTACACCTTC.